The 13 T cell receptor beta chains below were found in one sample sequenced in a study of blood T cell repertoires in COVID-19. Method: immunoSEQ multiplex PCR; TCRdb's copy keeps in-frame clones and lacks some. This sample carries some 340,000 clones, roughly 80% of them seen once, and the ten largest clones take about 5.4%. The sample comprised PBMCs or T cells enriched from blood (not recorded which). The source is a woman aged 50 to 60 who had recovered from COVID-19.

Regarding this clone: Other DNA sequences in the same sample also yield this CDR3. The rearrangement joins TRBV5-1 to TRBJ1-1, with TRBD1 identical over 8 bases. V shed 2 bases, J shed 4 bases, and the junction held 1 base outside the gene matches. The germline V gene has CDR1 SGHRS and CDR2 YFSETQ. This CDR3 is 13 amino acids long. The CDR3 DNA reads TGCGCCAGCAGCTTAACAGGGGGCACTGAAGCTTTCTTT. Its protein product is CASSLTGGTEAFF.

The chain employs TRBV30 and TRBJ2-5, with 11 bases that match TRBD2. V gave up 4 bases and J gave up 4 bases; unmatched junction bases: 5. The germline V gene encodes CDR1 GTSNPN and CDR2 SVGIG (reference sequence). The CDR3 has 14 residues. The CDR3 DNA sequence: TGTGCCTGGAAGGTTCTAGCGGGAGGAGAGACCCAGTACTTC. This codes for CAWKVLAGGETQYF.

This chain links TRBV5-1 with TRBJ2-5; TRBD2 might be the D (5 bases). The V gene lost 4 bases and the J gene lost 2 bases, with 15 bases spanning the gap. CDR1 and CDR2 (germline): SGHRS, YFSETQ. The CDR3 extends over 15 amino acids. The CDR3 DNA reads TGCGCCAGCAGCGCGGAGGTAATCAGTCAAGAGACCCAGTACTTC. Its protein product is CASSAEVISQETQYF.

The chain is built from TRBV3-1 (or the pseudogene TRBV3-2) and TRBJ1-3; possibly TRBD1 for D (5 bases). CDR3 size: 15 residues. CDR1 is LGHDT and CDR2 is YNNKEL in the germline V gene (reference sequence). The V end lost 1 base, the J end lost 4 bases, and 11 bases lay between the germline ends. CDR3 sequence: CASSQARGFGNTIYF. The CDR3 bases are TGTGCCAGCAGCCAAGCGCGGGGGTTCGGAAACACCATATATTTT.

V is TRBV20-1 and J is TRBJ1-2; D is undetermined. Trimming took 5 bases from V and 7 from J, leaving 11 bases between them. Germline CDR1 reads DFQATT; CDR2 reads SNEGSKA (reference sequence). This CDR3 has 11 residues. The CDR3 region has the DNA TGCAGTGCTTGGGAGAATGCTGGCTACACCTTC. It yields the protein CSAWENAGYTF.

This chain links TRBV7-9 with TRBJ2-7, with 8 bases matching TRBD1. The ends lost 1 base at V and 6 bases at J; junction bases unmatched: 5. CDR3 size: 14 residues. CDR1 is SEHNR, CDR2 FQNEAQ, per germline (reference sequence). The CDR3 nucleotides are TGTGCCAGCAGCTTAGGGACAGGGAGTAGCGAGCAGTACTTC. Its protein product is CASSLGTGSSEQYF.

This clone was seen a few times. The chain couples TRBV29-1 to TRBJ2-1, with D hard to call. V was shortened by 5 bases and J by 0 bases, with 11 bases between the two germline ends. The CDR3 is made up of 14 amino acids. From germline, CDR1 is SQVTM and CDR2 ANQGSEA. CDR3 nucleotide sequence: TGCAGCGTTCGCACAGTGAGCTCCTACAATGAGCAGTTCTTC. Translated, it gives CSVRTVSSYNEQFF.

The CDR3 spells CASSLAPGGRAGAADTQYF. The CDR3 coding sequence is TGCGCCAGCAGCTTGGCCCCCGGCGGGAGGGCAGGAGCCGCAGATACGCAGTATTTT. The genes are TRBV5-1 and TRBJ2-3; 9 positions match TRBD2. V lost 0 bases and J lost 4; bases outside the gene matches: 15. The CDR3 contains 19 residues. The germline V gene encodes CDR1 SGHRS and CDR2 YFSETQ.

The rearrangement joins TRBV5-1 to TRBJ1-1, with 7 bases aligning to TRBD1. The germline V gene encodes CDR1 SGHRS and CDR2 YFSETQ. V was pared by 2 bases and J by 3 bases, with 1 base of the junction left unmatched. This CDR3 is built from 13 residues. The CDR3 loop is CASSLGTDTEAFF. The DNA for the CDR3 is TGCGCCAGCAGCTTAGGGACAGACACTGAAGCTTTCTTT. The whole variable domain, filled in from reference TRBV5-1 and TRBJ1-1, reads KAGVTQTPRYLIKTRGQQVTLSCSPISGHRSVSWYQQTPGQGLQFLFEYFSETQRNKGNFPGRFSGRQFSNSRSEMNVSTLELGDSALYLCASSLGTDTEAFFGQGTRLTVV.

The DNA of the CDR3 is TGTGCCAGTAGGGGGACAGAAGAAAAACTGTTTTTT. This translates into CASRGTEEKLFF. The chain recombines TRBV19 with TRBJ1-4; 7 nucleotides line up with TRBD1. The V gene end was trimmed by 6 bases and the J gene end by 8 bases; junction bases not matched to a gene: 3. The germline V gene has CDR1 LNHDA and CDR2 SQIVND (reference sequence). The CDR3 sequence is 12 residues long.

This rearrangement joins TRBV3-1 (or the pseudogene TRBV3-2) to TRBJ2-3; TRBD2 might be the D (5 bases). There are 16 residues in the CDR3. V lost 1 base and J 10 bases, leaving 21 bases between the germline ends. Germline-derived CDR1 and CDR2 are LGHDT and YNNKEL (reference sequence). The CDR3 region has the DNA TGTGCCAGCAGCCAAGGCCCTCTTGTTCGGGGTGCGCCGCAGTATTTT. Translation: CASSQGPLVRGAPQYF.

CDR3 DNA: TGTGCCAGCACCCCTGGCGGGGGCGGAGAGACCCAGTACTTC. Residues: CASTPGGGGETQYF. V gene TRBV7-6 combines with J gene TRBJ2-5; the D gene is possibly TRBD2 (7 bases). The ends were cut back, 7 bases at V and 4 bases at J, with 16 bases in the middle. This CDR3 contains 14 residues. In germline, CDR1 is SGHVS, CDR2 FNYEAQ.

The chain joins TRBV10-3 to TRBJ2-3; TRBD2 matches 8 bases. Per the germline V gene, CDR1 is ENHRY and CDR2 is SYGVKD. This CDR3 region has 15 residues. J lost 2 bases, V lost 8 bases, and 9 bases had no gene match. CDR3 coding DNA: TGTGCCATCCGACAGTTACTAGCGGCCACAGATACGCAGTATTTT. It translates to CAIRQLLAATDTQYF.